This TCR beta chain emerged from a study of response to subunit inactivated influenza vaccine. Study-level findings and limits: The authors suggested that every seasonal influenza vaccination recruits few new T cells.

The CDR3 totals 13 residues. Trimming shortened V by 0 bases and J by 10 bases, and 14 bases separated the two germline ends. Germline V gene lookup returns CDR1 DFQATT and CDR2 SNEGSKA (reference sequence). One entry per CDR3 protein, called by TCRdb with MiXCR from the RT-PCR reads. The sample carries more than 450,000 distinct CDR3 sequences, 10% to 15% recorded once. For this clonotype: Its specificity is not known.

V usage is TRBV20-1 and J usage is TRBJ2-3; D gene uncertain. Specimen: PBMCs from blood, collected on the day of vaccination. The TCR sequence derives from a man in his fifties who received an inactivated influenza vaccine. CDR3 residues: CSARDPTPRAQYF. CDR3 coding DNA: TGCAGTGCTAGAGATCCGACCCCTAGGGCGCAGTATTTT.